This TCR beta chain emerged from a study of metastatic and nonmetastatic thyroid tumors. As concerns this clone: The CDR3 does not close with the conserved phenylalanine or tryptophan, likely indicating a read error.

All patients reached thyroid surgery having received no treatment beforehand. Using MiXCR, TCRdb re-called clones from the PCR reads. The sample records about 41,000 clones, approximately 10% being singletons. Per germline, CDR1 MDHEN and CDR2 SYDVKM. V lost 7 bases, J lost 11 bases, and 23 bases lay in between. CDR3 length equals 14 residues. Sequenced sample: blood. This chain joins TRBV28 and TRBJ1-1, with unresolved D. The sequence derives from a female donor with papillary thyroid cancer or a benign thyroid nodule (not recorded which). Some clones in this sample may be carry-over from other donors' samples. The CDR3 DNA sequence: TGTGCCAGCATTCCCGGAGGGAGTGCTCGAACTGCTTTCTCT. Translation: CASIPGGSARTAFS.